The entry that follows covers one T cell receptor beta chain sequence. What it binds is unknown. The sample is drawn from a study of cytomegalovirus exposure and HLA in healthy donors. Germline assignment: CDR1 SGHDN and CDR2 FVKESK. The CDR3 runs to 15 residues. V dropped 0 bases and J dropped 5; count of bases not matched to a gene: 6. The study, taken as a whole, reports: Researchers reported that a few CMV-associated chains were confirmed in vitro as CMV antigen-specific. Trimming of TCR beta V- and J-genes showed a link, identified in a later analysis, to a missense DCLRE1C variant. An analysis done earlier found most TCR beta V segments productive about 90% or about 30% of the time. Indistinguishability led to the exclusion of some V segments, TRBV6-2 and TRBV6-3 included.

The PCR was carried out with 60 Vbeta primers and 13 Jbeta primers. TCRdb's copy holds only in-frame clones and misses some; the assay was immunoSEQ multiplex PCR. The table includes some 95,000 clones, approximately 71% detected once. Source material: PBMCs. This clonotype was obtained from a woman between 18 and 29 years old in good health and CMV-seropositive. This rearrangement joins TRBV14 to TRBJ2-5, with 7 bases aligning to TRBD2. The CDR3 region is CASSQDLGLHETQYF. CDR3 coding DNA: TGTGCCAGCAGCCAAGATCTGGGACTACATGAGACCCAGTACTTC. Together with reference TRBV14 and TRBJ2-5, the CDR3 gives the full variable domain: EAGVTQFPSHSVIEKGQTVTLRCDPISGHDNLYWYRRVMGKEIKFLLHFVKESKQDESGMPNNRFLAERTGGTYSTLKVQPAELEDSGVYFCASSQDLGLHETQYFGPGTRLLVL.